These T cell receptor beta chains were read from a single sample in a study of T cells in Graves' hyperthyroidism and ophthalmopathy. One entry per CDR3 protein, called by TCRdb with MiXCR from the multiplex PCR reads. This table holds around 190,000 distinct CDR3 sequences, about a sixth found once. What was sequenced was blood. These TCRs come from a woman in her 50s with Graves' hyperthyroidism. Both conserved end residues are part of each CDR3. The D gene is left open where the match is weak. Not every row has a clone size; where given, it reads once, few, many or a size class.

TRBV27,TRBJ1-5,-,TRBD1,CASSLTGMHQPQHF,TGTGCCAGCAGCCTGACAGGGATGCATCAGCCCCAGCATTTT
TRBV12-3/TRBV12-4,TRBJ2-7,many,-,CASSFTDPAKTYEQYF,TGTGCCAGCAGTTTTACAGACCCCGCGAAGACCTACGAGCAGTACTTC
TRBV3-1,TRBJ2-7,many,TRBD2,CASSPRTSVYEQYF,TGTGCCAGCAGCCCTAGGACTAGCGTCTACGAGCAGTACTTC
TRBV7-9,TRBJ1-2,many,TRBD1,CASSPAGQNYGYTF,TGTGCCAGCAGCCCGGCGGGACAGAACTATGGCTACACCTTC
TRBV11-2,TRBJ2-1,few,-,CASNLAGTQHHNEQFF,TGTGCCAGCAACTTGGCCGGGACCCAGCACCACAATGAGCAGTTCTTC
TRBV20-1,TRBJ2-4,many,-,CSAPNPRGVTNIQYF,TGCAGTGCTCCGAACCCCCGAGGGGTGACGAACATTCAGTACTTC
TRBV4-2,TRBJ2-3,-,TRBD2,CASSPGTSGSADTQYF,TGTGCCAGCAGCCCGGGGACTAGCGGGAGTGCAGATACGCAGTATTTT
TRBV6-1,TRBJ1-5,many,-,CASSDGQGLNHQPQHF,TGTGCCAGCAGTGACGGTCAGGGTCTAAACCATCAGCCCCAGCATTTT
TRBV6-1,TRBJ2-1,many,-,CASSEWGQGAYNEQFF,TGTGCCAGCAGTGAATGGGGCCAGGGTGCCTACAATGAGCAGTTCTTC
TRBV20-1,TRBJ2-7,many,-,CSARDLPSASYEQYF,TGCAGTGCTAGAGATCTTCCTAGCGCGTCCTACGAGCAGTACTTC
TRBV11-2,TRBJ2-3,many,-,CASSLAFRGPRTDTQYF,TGTGCCAGCAGCTTAGCCTTTAGGGGCCCCAGGACAGATACGCAGTATTTT
TRBV18,TRBJ1-3,once,-,CASSPSSGAGNTIYF,TGTGCCAGCTCACCAAGTTCTGGGGCCGGAAACACCATATATTTT
TRBV6-2/TRBV6-3,TRBJ1-5,once,-,CASSYTGSHQPQHF,TGTGCCAGCAGTTATACAGGGTCCCATCAGCCCCAGCATTTT
TRBV20-1,TRBJ2-7,many,-,CSARLQATYEQYF,TGCAGTGCTAGATTGCAGGCGACCTACGAGCAGTACTTC
TRBV2,TRBJ2-5,many,TRBD2,CASRNAPQTSVQETQYF,TGTGCCAGCAGAAACGCCCCTCAGACTAGCGTACAAGAGACCCAGTACTTC
TRBV7-2,TRBJ1-2,-,-,CASSSGREGYGYTF,TGTGCCAGCAGCTCCGGCAGGGAAGGTTATGGCTACACCTTC
TRBV4-1,TRBJ2-7,-,-,CASSQDSLYEQYF,TGCGCCAGCAGCCAAGACAGCCTCTACGAGCAGTACTTC
TRBV29-1,TRBJ2-7,-,-,CSVEEAADYEQHF,TGCAGCGTTGAAGAAGCGGCAGACTACGAGCAGCACTTC
TRBV20-1,TRBJ2-1,many,TRBD2,CSARGWSGRASEQFF,TGCAGTGCTAGAGGTTGGAGCGGGAGGGCCAGTGAGCAGTTCTTC
TRBV2,TRBJ2-7,-,-,CASRTGPSYEQYF,TGTGCCAGCAGGACAGGCCCCTCCTACGAGCAGTACTTC
TRBV3-1,TRBJ2-1,-,TRBD2,CASSQDMTSGSGDEQFF,TGTGCCAGCAGCCAAGATATGACTAGCGGGAGTGGGGATGAGCAGTTCTTC
TRBV20-1,TRBJ2-5,few,-,CSARPPGLQRETQYF,TGCAGTGCTAGACCGCCAGGACTCCAACGAGAGACCCAGTACTTC
TRBV24-1,TRBJ2-1,-,TRBD2,CATSDSSPGGGQFF,TGTGCCACCAGTGATTCCTCCCCGGGGGGGGGGCAGTTCTTC
TRBV7-3,TRBJ2-2,-,-,CASTGGGITGELFF,TGTGCCAGCACTGGGGGAGGTATCACCGGGGAGCTGTTTTTT
TRBV20-1,TRBJ1-1,many,-,CSARPAEGNTEAFF,TGCAGTGCTAGGCCGGCCGAGGGGAACACTGAAGCTTTCTTT
TRBV27,TRBJ2-2,few,-,CASSLVIIGGTLNTGELFF,TGTGCCAGCAGTTTAGTAATCATTGGCGGAACTCTAAACACCGGGGAGCTGTTTTTT
TRBV7-8,TRBJ1-5,many,TRBD1,CASSSRTGGGQPQHF,TGTGCCAGCAGCTCAAGGACAGGGGGCGGTCAGCCCCAGCATTTT
TRBV12-3/TRBV12-4,TRBJ1-4,many,-,CASSLAPRHGNEKLFF,TGTGCCAGCAGTTTAGCCCCCCGACATGGTAATGAAAAACTGTTTTTT
TRBV29-1,TRBJ1-1,many,-,CSVTGLRNTEAFF,TGCAGCGTTACGGGACTTAGGAACACTGAAGCTTTCTTT
TRBV27,TRBJ1-1,many,-,CASTPLGLNTEAFF,TGTGCCAGCACCCCGCTGGGGCTGAACACTGAAGCTTTCTTT
TRBV2,TRBJ1-6,many,-,CASTLEFSPLHF,TGTGCCAGCACCCTTGAATTTTCACCCCTCCACTTT
TRBV6-1,TRBJ1-6,few,TRBD1,CASSPQGQGRDNSPLHF,TGTGCCAGCAGCCCCCAAGGACAGGGGAGAGATAATTCACCCCTCCACTTT
TRBV12-3/TRBV12-4,TRBJ1-1,-,-,CASSPWTGNTEAFF,TGTGCCAGCAGTCCTTGGACGGGGAACACTGAAGCTTTCTTT
TRBV18,TRBJ2-5,-,-,CASSPAVDRDQETQYF,TGTGCCAGCTCACCTGCCGTGGACAGAGACCAAGAGACCCAGTACTTC
TRBV12-3/TRBV12-4,TRBJ2-5,-,TRBD2,CASSSLGLAGGRYPLGETQYF,TGTGCCAGCAGTTCTTTGGGACTAGCGGGAGGGCGGTACCCATTGGGGGAGACCCAGTACTTC
TRBV28,TRBJ1-1,many,-,CASSPPTARKTEAFF,TGTGCCAGCAGCCCTCCAACGGCGAGAAAAACTGAAGCTTTCTTT
TRBV3-1,TRBJ2-2,-,-,CASIKEGISELFF,TGTGCCAGCATCAAGGAGGGAATTTCAGAGCTGTTTTTT
TRBV9,TRBJ1-3,few,-,CASSPLASGNTIYF,TGTGCCAGCAGCCCCCTGGCCTCTGGAAACACCATATATTTT
TRBV20-1,TRBJ2-7,many,TRBD1,CSASPLKGQGAYEQYF,TGCAGTGCTAGCCCCCTCAAGGGACAGGGGGCCTACGAGCAGTACTTC
TRBV27,TRBJ2-7,many,TRBD2,CASGSGTSGYEQYF,TGTGCCAGCGGTTCCGGGACTAGTGGGTACGAGCAGTACTTC
TRBV5-1,TRBJ2-3,-,TRBD2,CASSLEVWREEADTQYF,TGCGCCAGCAGCTTGGAGGTCTGGCGGGAGGAGGCAGATACGCAGTATTTT
TRBV6-1,TRBJ2-5,many,TRBD1,CASRLRQGQETQYF,TGTGCCAGCAGGCTTAGACAGGGCCAAGAGACCCAGTACTTC
TRBV11-3,TRBJ1-6,many,TRBD1,CASSGPGQHNSPLHF,TGTGCCAGCAGCGGACCGGGACAGCATAATTCACCCCTCCACTTT
TRBV18,TRBJ2-7,few,TRBD2,CASSPPLAGDLSYEQYF,TGTGCCAGCTCACCACCATTAGCGGGAGATCTGTCCTACGAGCAGTACTTC
TRBV6-2/TRBV6-3,TRBJ1-1,-,-,CASSYARPEAFF,TGTGCCAGCAGTTACGCGCGCCCTGAAGCTTTCTTT
TRBV7-2,TRBJ2-2,few,TRBD2,CASSRGSRTGELFF,TGTGCCAGCAGCCGCGGGAGTCGGACCGGGGAGCTGTTTTTT
TRBV7-9,TRBJ1-1,many,-,CASSLAPRDEAFF,TGTGCCAGCAGCTTAGCGCCCCGGGACGAAGCTTTCTTT
TRBV18,TRBJ2-2,-,-,CASSPLGNTGELFF,TGTGCCAGCTCACCATTAGGCAACACCGGGGAGCTGTTTTTT
TRBV4-1,TRBJ2-7,many,-,CASSQDAAYYEQYF,TGCGCCAGCAGCCAAGATGCAGCGTATTACGAGCAGTACTTC
TRBV20-1,TRBJ2-3,few,TRBD2,CSARLAGVRSTDTQYF,TGCAGTGCTAGACTAGCGGGAGTGCGGAGCACAGATACGCAGTATTTT
TRBV30,TRBJ1-2,many,-,CAWESGTNGYTF,TGTGCTTGGGAGTCCGGAACCAATGGCTACACCTTC
TRBV11-2,TRBJ2-1,many,-,CASSLGGSNEQFF,TGTGCCAGCAGCTTAGGGGGCTCCAATGAGCAGTTCTTC
TRBV12-3/TRBV12-4,TRBJ2-7,many,-,CASRLKGEQYF,TGTGCCAGCAGGTTAAAGGGCGAGCAGTACTTC
TRBV29-1,TRBJ2-7,many,-,CSVVAGQGPSEQYF,TGCAGCGTAGTCGCCGGACAAGGACCGTCCGAGCAGTACTTC
TRBV7-6,TRBJ2-5,-,-,CASSFSDLQETQYF,TGTGCCAGCAGCTTTTCGGATCTCCAAGAGACCCAGTACTTC
TRBV28,TRBJ2-1,many,TRBD2,CASIITGLGGNEQFF,TGTGCCAGCATTATTACCGGACTAGGCGGGAATGAGCAGTTCTTC
TRBV28,TRBJ1-6,-,-,CASSLTVDNSPLHF,TGTGCCAGCAGTTTAACAGTAGATAATTCACCCCTCCACTTT
TRBV28,TRBJ2-7,many,TRBD2,CASSLVSAGASYEQYF,TGTGCCAGCAGTTTAGTGTCGGCGGGAGCCTCCTACGAGCAGTACTTC
TRBV6-1,TRBJ2-1,many,TRBD2,CASSSGVAGFSYNEQFF,TGTGCCAGCAGTTCGGGAGTAGCGGGCTTCTCCTACAATGAGCAGTTCTTC